This TCR beta chain was identified during a study of blood T cell repertoires in COVID-19. V shed 4 bases, J shed 4 bases, and the junction held 9 bases outside the gene matches. Germline values: CDR1 SGHAT, CDR2 FQNNGV. This CDR3 contains 16 residues. Clones were read by immunoSEQ multiplex PCR, and TCRdb kept only the in-frame ones, dropping some. The sample includes 80,000 to 100,000 clones, approximately 80% seen only once; the top ten take roughly 15%. Source material: peripheral blood. The genes are TRBV11-2 and TRBJ2-5; 10 nucleotides line up with TRBD2. The source is a human donor in a cohort sampled during active COVID-19. As DNA, the CDR3 is TGTGCCAGCAGCTCACCCCTAGCGGGAGCTCGAGAGACCCAGTACTTC. Its protein is CASSSPLAGARETQYF. Based on the CDR3 plus reference TRBV11-2 and TRBJ2-5, the full variable domain is EAGVAQSPRYKIIEKRQSVAFWCNPISGHATLYWYQQILGQGPKLLIQFQNNGVVDDSQLPKDRFSAERLKGVDSTLKIQPAKLEDSAVYLCASSSPLAGARETQYFGPGTRLLVL.